This T cell receptor beta chain was recorded in a study of response to subunit inactivated influenza vaccine. One entry per CDR3 protein, called by TCRdb with MiXCR from the RT-PCR reads. The table includes approximately 230,000 distinct CDR3 sequences, 12% detected once. The CDR3 covers 16 residues. Germline V gene lookup returns CDR1 SGDLS and CDR2 YYNGEE. The V and J ends lost 4 bases and 5 bases, in that order; junction bases with no gene match: 10. The V call is TRBV9, the J call TRBJ1-2, with TRBD1 matching over 11 bases. This specimen consisted of non-naive T cells sorted from PBMCs, obtained less than 15 days before vaccination. The receptor comes from a man in his fifties or sixties who received an inactivated influenza vaccine. The DNA for the CDR3 is TGTGCCAGCAGCCCCGGGGACAGGGGGACTAGGTATGGCTACACCTTC. Translation: CASSPGDRGTRYGYTF.